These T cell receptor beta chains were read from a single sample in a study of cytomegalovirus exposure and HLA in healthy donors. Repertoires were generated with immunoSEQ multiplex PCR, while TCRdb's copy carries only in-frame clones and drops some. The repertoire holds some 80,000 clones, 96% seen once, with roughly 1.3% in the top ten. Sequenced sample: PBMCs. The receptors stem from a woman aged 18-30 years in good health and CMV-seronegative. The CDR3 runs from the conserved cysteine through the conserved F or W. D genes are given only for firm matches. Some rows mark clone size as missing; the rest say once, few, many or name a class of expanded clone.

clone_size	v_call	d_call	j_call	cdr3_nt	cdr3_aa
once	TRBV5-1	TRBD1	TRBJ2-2	TGCGCCAGCAGCGCTGACAGGGAGACGGGGGAGCTGTTTTTT	CASSADRETGELFF
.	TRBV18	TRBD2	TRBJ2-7	TGTGCCAGCTCACCACCGTTTTCGGGAGGGTCCGAGCAGTACTTC	CASSPPFSGGSEQYF
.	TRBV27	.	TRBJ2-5	TGTGCCAGCAGTCTTATACCTCCCAATCAGGGGATAAGAGAGACCCAGTACTTC	CASSLIPPNQGIRETQYF
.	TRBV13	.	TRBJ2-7	TGTGCCAGCAGCTCCGGACTCGGCTACGAGCAGTACTTC	CASSSGLGYEQYF
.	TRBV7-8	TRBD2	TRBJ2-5	TGTGCCAGCAGCCTGCGGGGGATAGGGGAGACCCAGTACTTC	CASSLRGIGETQYF
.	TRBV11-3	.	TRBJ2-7	TGTGCCAGCAGCTTATCTAGCGCCTACGAGCAGTACTTC	CASSLSSAYEQYF
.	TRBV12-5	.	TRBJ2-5	TGTGCTAGTGGCCACAGCCGGGACAAGGGGAAAGAGACCCAGTACTTC	CASGHSRDKGKETQYF
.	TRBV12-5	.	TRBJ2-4	TGTGCTAGTGGAAATCAGGGGAGCTCGTCCAAAAACATTCAGTACTTC	CASGNQGSSSKNIQYF
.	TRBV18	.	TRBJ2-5	TGTGCCAGCTCACCTGTCCGGGAGACCCAGTACTTC	CASSPVRETQYF
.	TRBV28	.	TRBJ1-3	TGTGCCACCTTACAAGGGGGTTCTGGAAACACCATATATTTT	CATLQGGSGNTIYF
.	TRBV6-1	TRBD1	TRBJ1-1	TGTGCCAGCAGTGAATTGGGACAGCTTGAAGCTTTCTTT	CASSELGQLEAFF
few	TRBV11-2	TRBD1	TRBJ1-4	TGTGCCAGCAGCGCTCGGACAGGGGTGTATGAAAAACTGTTTTTT	CASSARTGVYEKLFF
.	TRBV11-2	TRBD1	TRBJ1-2	TGTGCCAGCAGCTCGTTAACAGGGGCGACTAACTATGGCTACACCTTC	CASSSLTGATNYGYTF
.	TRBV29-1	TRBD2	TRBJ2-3	TGCAGCGCGACTGGACTAGCGGGAGTGACAGATACGCAGTATTTT	CSATGLAGVTDTQYF
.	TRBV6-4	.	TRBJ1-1	TGTGCCAGCAGTGACTCGGGGCGGAAAAACACTGAAGCTTTCTTT	CASSDSGRKNTEAFF
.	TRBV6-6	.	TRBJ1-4	TGTGCCAGCAAACGATCAACAGAAACTAATGAAAAACTGTTTTTT	CASKRSTETNEKLFF
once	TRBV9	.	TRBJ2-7	TGTGCCAGCAGCCAGGACAGTCCCTACGAGCAGTACTTC	CASSQDSPYEQYF
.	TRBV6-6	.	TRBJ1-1	TGTGCCAGCAGTTATTTACGGGAGAACACTGAAGCTTTCTTT	CASSYLRENTEAFF
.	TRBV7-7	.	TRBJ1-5	TGTGCTAGCAGCTCTTTTATTCGGAGGAGGGCCGGAGGGCTATATAGCAATCAGCCCCAGCATTTT	CASSSFIRRRAGGLYSNQPQHF
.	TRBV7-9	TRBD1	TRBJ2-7	TGTGCCAGCAGGGGACAGGGATCTTACGAGCAGTACTTC	CASRGQGSYEQYF
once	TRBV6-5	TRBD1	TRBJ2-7	TGTGCCAGCACGACAGGGGGACTATACGAGCAGTACTTC	CASTTGGLYEQYF
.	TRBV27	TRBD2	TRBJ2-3	TGTGCCAGCAGTTTAACCCCCGGACTAGCGGGAGGCATAGATGAGACAGATACGCAGTATTTT	CASSLTPGLAGGIDETDTQYF
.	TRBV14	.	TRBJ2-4	TGTGCCAGCAGCGGGGCGTTAGCCAAAAACATTCAGTACTTC	CASSGALAKNIQYF
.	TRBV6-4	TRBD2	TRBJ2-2	TGTGCCAGCCGAGGACTAGCGGGAATTCGTGGCGGGGAGCTGTTTTTT	CASRGLAGIRGGELFF
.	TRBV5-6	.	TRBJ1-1	TGTGCCAGCAGCTACGGACCACTCCCGGGGGCTTTCTTT	CASSYGPLPGAFF
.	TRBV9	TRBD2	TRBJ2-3	TGTGCCAGCAGCTTATGGACTAGCGGGCCCTCGGGCGCAGATACGCAGTATTTT	CASSLWTSGPSGADTQYF
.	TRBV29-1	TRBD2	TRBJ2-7	TGCAGCGCAATAGCGGGAGGGTTCTACGAGCAGTACTTC	CSAIAGGFYEQYF
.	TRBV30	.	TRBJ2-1	TGTGCCTGGAGTGTACAGGGCAATGAGCAGTTCTTC	CAWSVQGNEQFF
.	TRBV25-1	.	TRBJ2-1	TGTGCCAGCAGTGGCCGGGGTGAGCAGTTCTTC	CASSGRGEQFF
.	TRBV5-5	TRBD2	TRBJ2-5	TGTGCCAGCAGCACCGGGATAGCGGGAGTAGAGACCCAGTACTTC	CASSTGIAGVETQYF
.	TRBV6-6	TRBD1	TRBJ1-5	TGTGCCAGCAGTTACCTATGGACAGGGGATCAGCCCCAGCATTTT	CASSYLWTGDQPQHF
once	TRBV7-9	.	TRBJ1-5	TGTGCCAGCAGCTTTACGACAGGCCCCGGGGATCAGCCCCAGCATTTT	CASSFTTGPGDQPQHF
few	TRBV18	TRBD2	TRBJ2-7	TGTGCCAGCTCACCGGCGGGAGGGCCGGACGAGCAGTACTTC	CASSPAGGPDEQYF
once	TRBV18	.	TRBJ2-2	TGTGCCAGCTCACCGGACCTAACTAGTTCGCTCCCCGGGGAGCTGTTTTTT	CASSPDLTSSLPGELFF
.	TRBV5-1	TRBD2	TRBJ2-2	TGCGCCAGCAGCTTGGATTCTAGCGGGACCGGGGAGCTGTTTTTT	CASSLDSSGTGELFF
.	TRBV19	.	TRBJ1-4	TGTGCCAGTAATGACAATCGCGATTATGAAAAACTGTTTTTT	CASNDNRDYEKLFF
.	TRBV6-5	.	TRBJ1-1	TGTGCCAGCAGCCAGGGGACGAACACTGAAGCTTTCTTT	CASSQGTNTEAFF
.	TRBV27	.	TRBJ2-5	TGTGCCTGTGCGGTTAGTTCCATCGGGACCCAGTACTTC	CACAVSSIGTQYF
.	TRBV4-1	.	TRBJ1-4	TGCGCCAGCAGCCGGAAAGCGGCAGGGGATTCCCCCACTAATGAAAAACTGTTTTTT	CASSRKAAGDSPTNEKLFF
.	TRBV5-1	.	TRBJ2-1	TGCGCCAGCAGCCCGAGGTCGGGGGACGCAATCTACAATGAGCAGTTCTTC	CASSPRSGDAIYNEQFF
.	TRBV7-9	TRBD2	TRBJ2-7	TGTGCCAGCAGCCCCGGACTAGCGGGGCCCCTAGGATACGAGCAGTACTTC	CASSPGLAGPLGYEQYF
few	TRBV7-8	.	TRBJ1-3	TGTGCCAGCTCCGTGCAGCTGGGAGGTGGAAACACCATATATTTT	CASSVQLGGGNTIYF
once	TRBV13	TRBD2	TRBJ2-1	TGTGCCAGCAGCTCACTAGCGGGAGGGCCGGGGTTCAATGAGCAGTTCTTC	CASSSLAGGPGFNEQFF
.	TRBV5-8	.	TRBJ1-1	TGTGCCAGCACGGTAATCCGGGGGGCGACCACTGAAGCTTTCTTT	CASTVIRGATTEAFF
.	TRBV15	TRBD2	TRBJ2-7	TGTGCCACCAGCAGCGATGGACTAGCGAGGGCCTACGAGCAGTACTTC	CATSSDGLARAYEQYF
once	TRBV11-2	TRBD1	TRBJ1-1	TGTGCCAGCAGCGAACAACCGACAGGGCTAGCTTTCTTT	CASSEQPTGLAFF
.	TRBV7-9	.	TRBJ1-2	TGTGCCAGCAGCTTTAATAACTATGGCTACACCTTC	CASSFNNYGYTF
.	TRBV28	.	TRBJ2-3	TGTGCCAGCAGTTTGCAGGGGAGCACAGATACGCAGTATTTT	CASSLQGSTDTQYF
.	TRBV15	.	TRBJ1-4	TGTGCCACCAGCACCGTTCGTGGCCCCGGGGGGGAAAAACTGTTTTTT	CATSTVRGPGGEKLFF
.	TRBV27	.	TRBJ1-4	TGTGCCAGCAGTCAAGGGACTTTGGGTGAAAAACTGTTTTTT	CASSQGTLGEKLFF
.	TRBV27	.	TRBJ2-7	TGTGCCAGCCTCAACTCTAGAGCACCCCCCTACGAGCAGTACTTC	CASLNSRAPPYEQYF